These 25 T cell receptor beta chains were sequenced from one sample in a study of T cells after yellow fever vaccination. One entry per CDR3 protein results from TCRdb running MiXCR on the 5' RACE reads. Here the sample spans about 50,000 distinct CDR3 sequences, roughly 7.5% being singletons. The sample here was CD8+ T cells sorted from PBMCs, taken less than 16 days after the first yellow fever vaccination. The receptors shown here come from a man between 18 and 29 years old who received the YFV17D yellow fever vaccine.

This clonotype appeared many times. The chain recombines TRBV7-9 with TRBJ1-1; D perhaps matches TRBD1 (5 bases). The V gene's germline CDR1 is SEHNR and CDR2 FQNEAQ (reference sequence). The CDR3 length is 15 residues. Trimming took off 1 base at V and 5 bases at J, with 14 bases between the two ends. As DNA, the CDR3 is TGTGCCAGCAGCTTAGATCAGGGCGCATATACTGAAGCTTTCTTT. This sequence encodes CASSLDQGAYTEAFF.

In its sample, this clonotype was seen many times. The chain carries TRBV12-3 or TRBV12-4 and TRBJ2-1, with no clear D. Trimming stripped 7 bases from V and 8 bases from J, with 21 bases between. The CDR3 is 15 residues long. The CDR3 sequence is CASTLRNSHSYEQFF. The CDR3 DNA reads TGTGCCAGCACCTTACGGAACAGTCATTCTTATGAGCAGTTCTTC.

This clonotype showed up many times. V and J are TRBV6-2 or TRBV6-3 and TRBJ2-6; D not resolved. The V and J ends lost 0 bases and 0 bases respectively, with 0 bases between them. CDR3 length equals 14 residues. The germline V gene has CDR1 MNHEY and CDR2 SVGEGT. CDR3: CASSYSSGANVLTF. CDR3 bases: TGTGCCAGCAGTTACTCCTCTGGGGCCAACGTCCTGACTTTC.

At least ten counts were recorded for this clonotype. The rearrangement links TRBV13 to TRBJ2-2, with 7 bases matching TRBD2. The CDR3 has 14 residues. Losses at the gene ends were 6 bases for V and 3 bases for J; bases not matched to a gene: 4. The germline V gene has CDR1 PRHDT and CDR2 FYEKMQ (reference sequence). As DNA, the CDR3 is TGTGCCAGCAGATCCCGGGGGGACACCGGGGAGCTGTTTTTT. Its translation: CASRSRGDTGELFF.

The genes are TRBV20-1 and TRBJ2-7, with D perhaps matching TRBD2 (6 bases). Trimming cost V 0 bases and J 6 bases, with 12 bases left between them. There are 13 residues in the CDR3. Germline V gives CDR1 DFQATT, CDR2 SNEGSKA (reference sequence). As DNA, the CDR3 is TGCAGTGCTAGAGACGGGGGATTCGTCGAGCAGTACGTC. This gives the protein CSARDGGFVEQYV.

V gene TRBV7-2 combines with J gene TRBJ1-6; possible D gene TRBD1, 5 bases. Trimming took off 2 bases at V and 10 bases at J, with 18 bases between the two ends. In germline, CDR1 is SGHTA, CDR2 FQGNSA. This CDR3 is built from 16 residues. This CDR3 reads CASSLPQGEGRSPLHF. Here the CDR3 DNA reads TGTGCCAGCAGCTTACCCCAGGGCGAAGGAAGGTCACCCCTCCACTTT.

Many counts were recorded for this clonotype. The chain couples TRBV29-1 to TRBJ1-1; tentatively, D is TRBD1 (5 bases). The length of the CDR3 is 14 residues. Between the trimmed V and J ends, which lost 1 base and 1 base, there was a span of 10 bases. Germline-derived CDR1 and CDR2 are SQVTM and ANQGSEA. CDR3 nucleotides: TGCAGCGTTGAAGTTACAGGTGGGAACACTGAAGCTTTCTTT. Its translation: CSVEVTGGNTEAFF.

This clonotype was observed many times. The rearrangement uses TRBV9 and TRBJ2-1, with D possibly matching TRBD2 (6 bases). CDR3 length: 16 residues. CDR1 is SGDLS and CDR2 is YYNGEE in the germline V gene. The V end lost 3 bases, the J end lost 0 bases, and 13 bases lay between the germline ends. The CDR3 DNA sequence: TGTGCCAGCAGCGACCTAGCGTCAAGCTCCTACAATGAGCAGTTCTTC. This codes for CASSDLASSSYNEQFF.

This clonotype has ten or more counts. The chain uses TRBV14 and TRBJ2-7; perhaps TRBD2 as D (6 bases). V shed 0 bases and J shed 6 bases, with 9 bases lying between them. Germline CDR1 reads SGHDN; CDR2 reads FVKESK. The CDR3 sequence is 13 residues long. The DNA of the CDR3 is TGTGCCAGCAGCCAAGAGATGGGACTCGAGCAGTACTTC. It translates to CASSQEMGLEQYF.

This clonotype was seen repeatedly, ten times or more. CDR3 region: CASSVGGGASETQYF. CDR3 nucleotides: TGTGCCAGCAGCGTAGGAGGGGGGGCCAGTGAGACCCAGTACTTC. The chain couples TRBV9 to TRBJ2-5, with D possibly matching TRBD2 (7 bases). The CDR3 runs to 15 residues. In germline, CDR1 is SGDLS, CDR2 YYNGEE. V was clipped by 0 bases and J by 5 bases, with 14 bases between them.

This clonotype was picked up many times. The CDR3: CASSEGPYEQFF. As DNA, the CDR3 is TGCGCCAGCAGTGAGGGGCCGTATGAGCAGTTCTTC. The rearrangement joins TRBV10-2 to TRBJ2-1; D not certain. The CDR3 sequence is 12 residues long. The V gene lost 2 bases and the J gene lost 8 bases, with 7 bases spanning the gap. Per the germline V gene, CDR1 is WSHSY and CDR2 is SAAADI.

V and J are TRBV6-1 and TRBJ2-7; 9 positions match TRBD1. The CDR3 is 15 amino acids. V shed 7 bases and J 0 bases; nucleotides not matched to a gene: 7. Germline loops: CDR1 MNHNS, CDR2 SASEGT. CDR3 region: CASTLGTGSSYEQYV. The CDR3 DNA is TGTGCCAGCACACTAGGGACAGGGAGCTCCTACGAGCAGTACGTC.

This clonotype was seen repeatedly, ten times or more. This sequence joins TRBV27 and TRBJ2-7, with a weak D call TRBD1 (6 bases). The germline V gene encodes CDR1 MNHEY and CDR2 SMNVEV (reference sequence). Trimming stripped 6 bases from V and 5 bases from J, with 23 bases between. The CDR3 is 16 amino acids. CDR3 in amino acids: CASSSITGSLLHEQYF. DNA of the CDR3: TGTGCCAGCAGCTCTATTACAGGGTCCTTACTCCACGAGCAGTACTTC.

This clonotype was detected a few times. The J gene is TRBJ1-2, the V gene TRBV25-1; D is undetermined. Germline CDR1 and CDR2: MGHDK and SYGVNS. This CDR3 comprises 15 residues. With 6 bases removed from V and 6 bases from J, the gap between germline ends came to 20 bases. The CDR3 DNA reads TGTGCCAGCAGCCCCGCGGGAGGAACGCCAGATGGCTACACCTTC. Amino acid sequence: CASSPAGGTPDGYTF.

This clonotype has at least ten counts. This chain connects TRBV4-3 to TRBJ2-1, with D possibly being TRBD1 (6 bases). CDR1 is LGHNA and CDR2 is YSLEER in the germline V gene. Trimming cost V 0 bases and J 4 bases, with 19 bases left between them. This CDR3 has 18 amino acids. The chain's CDR3 is CASSQDPTGPLEYNEQFF. The CDR3 DNA is TGCGCCAGCAGCCAAGATCCTACAGGGCCCCTCGAATACAATGAGCAGTTCTTC.

This clonotype was detected only a few times. The J gene is TRBJ2-7, the V gene TRBV18; TRBD2 matches at 8 bases. Germline loops: CDR1 KGHSH, CDR2 LQKENI. The CDR3 totals 16 residues. Germline trimming cut 1 base from V and 2 bases from J; bases unmatched to any gene: 7. The CDR3 protein is CASSPLWVAGTYEQYF. Written as DNA, the CDR3 is TGTGCCAGCTCACCACTATGGGTAGCGGGGACCTACGAGCAGTACTTC.

This clonotype has ten or more counts. The chain links TRBV14 to TRBJ1-1; 9 positions agree with TRBD1. In germline, CDR1 is SGHDN, CDR2 FVKESK. After removal of 5 bases from V and 4 bases from J, the junction contained 8 bases not matched to a gene. This CDR3 has 15 amino acids. CDR3 amino acids: CASSSQGAQSTEAFF. CDR3 sequence (DNA): TGTGCCAGCAGCTCACAGGGGGCGCAGAGCACTGAAGCTTTCTTT.

This clonotype occurred a few times. The CDR3, as DNA: TGTGCCAGCAGCCGGAGGACAGGAATGGATGGAAACACCATATATTTT. Protein sequence: CASSRRTGMDGNTIYF. V is TRBV4-2 and J is TRBJ1-3; TRBD1 aligns across 7 bases. V was pared by 4 bases and J by 3 bases, with 9 bases of the junction left unmatched. The CDR3 length is 16 residues. Germline V gives CDR1 LGHNA, CDR2 YNFKEQ.

This clonotype was counted ten times or more. The rearrangement uses TRBV3-1 and TRBJ2-7; 9 nucleotides match TRBD1. J gave up 3 bases and V 5 bases, and 8 bases lay outside the gene matches. The CDR3 has 15 residues. Germline loops: CDR1 LGHDT, CDR2 YNNKEL (reference sequence). CDR3 nucleotide sequence: TGTGCCAGCAGCTCCCCCCCGGGACAGGGCTACGAGCAGTACTTC. Its translation: CASSSPPGQGYEQYF.

This clonotype was seen many times. V gene TRBV5-4 combines with J gene TRBJ1-1; no reliable D call. CDR1 is SGHNT, CDR2 YYREEE, per germline (reference sequence). V was cut by 7 bases and J by 2 bases, with 12 bases left in between. The CDR3 spans 13 residues. The chain's CDR3 is CASETRPNTEAFF. As DNA, the CDR3 is TGTGCCAGCGAGACTCGTCCTAACACTGAAGCTTTCTTT.

This clonotype was seen only a few times. The chain uses TRBV12-3 or TRBV12-4 and TRBJ1-1; D is unresolved. V lost 3 bases to trimming and J lost 3 bases, with 8 bases between them. The length of the CDR3 is 13 residues. CDR3 nucleotide sequence: TGTGCCAGCAGTTTTCTTGATGACACTGAAGCTTTCTTT. Translation: CASSFLDDTEAFF.

As to this clonotype: A read error may explain this, as a much larger clone is one base away. The chain couples TRBV7-8 to TRBJ1-1, with D tentatively TRBD1 (5 bases). Germline V gene data show CDR1 as SGHVS and CDR2 as FQNEAQ. This CDR3 spans 14 amino acids. In nucleotides, the CDR3 is TGTGCCAGCAGCTTAGCGCGGGGGAACACTAAAGCTTTCTTT. Its protein product is CASSLARGNTKAFF.

This clonotype was seen at least ten times. V gene TRBV7-2 combines with J gene TRBJ2-1, with 9 bases matching TRBD1. The CDR3 runs to 16 residues. In germline, CDR1 is SGHTA, CDR2 FQGNSA. The V segment lost 2 bases and the J segment 3 bases; nucleotides outside the gene matches: 5. CDR3 loop: CASSLSVTGGYNEQFF. The DNA for the CDR3 is TGTGCCAGCAGCTTATCGGTGACAGGGGGCTACAATGAGCAGTTCTTC.

Comments on this clonotype: A read error is possible here, since a much larger clone lies one base away. The chain couples TRBV19 to TRBJ1-1, with no clear D. In germline, CDR1 is LNHDA, CDR2 SQIVND (reference sequence). Trimming removed 1 base from V and 5 bases from J, with 5 bases in between. The CDR3 extends over 12 amino acids. DNA of the CDR3: TGTGCCAGTAGTATAGGGACGACTGAAGCTTTCTTT. The encoded protein is CASSIGTTEAFF.

This clonotype showed up many times. Here the CDR3 reads CASSQESTSGGVPKYF. The CDR3 coding sequence is TGTGCCAGCAGCCAAGAATCGACTAGCGGGGGGGTACCGAAGTACTTC. The J gene is TRBJ2-4, the V gene TRBV4-2, with TRBD2 matching over 14 bases. The CDR3 extends over 16 amino acids. With V trimmed by 0 bases and J by 14 bases, 9 bases remained unmatched. Germline V lookup: CDR1 LGHNA, CDR2 YNFKEQ.